The present entry profiles one TCR beta chain with its context. Repertoires were generated with immunoSEQ multiplex PCR, while TCRdb's copy carries only in-frame clones and drops some. The repertoire holds 350,000 to 500,000 clones, with nearly 90% as singletons. The CDR3 has 14 residues. CDR1 is KGHSH and CDR2 is LQKENI in the germline V gene. V was shortened by 1 base and J by 10 bases, with 16 bases between the two germline ends. Treatment: about 20 received Ad26.COV2.S at low or high dose, single or two shots; 5 received placebo; per-sample allocation not given. Samples came from day 63 after the first vaccine or placebo injection. The sample belongs to a study of Ad26.COV2.S vaccination and SARS-CoV-2 variants. About the research overall: Ad26.COV2.S, an intramuscular injection, was given once or twice 56 days apart.

The sample consisted of peripheral blood, taken in a trial of Ad26.COV2.S vaccine versus placebo. The chain combines TRBV18 with TRBJ1-1; D may be TRBD1 (5 bases). The clonotype comes from a person aged 18-60 years who received the Ad26.COV2.S COVID-19 vaccine or a placebo. The CDR3 nucleotides are TGTGCCAGCTCACCACGGACCGGGGTGGGGGGAGCTTTCTTT. Amino acid sequence: CASSPRTGVGGAFF. The full variable domain, in which reference TRBV18 and TRBJ1-1 provide the parts outside the CDR3, is NAGVMQNPRHLVRRRGQEARLRCSPMKGHSHVYWYRQLPEEGLKFMVYLQKENIIDESGMPKERFSAEFPKEGPSILRIQQVVRGDSAAYFCASSPRTGVGGAFFGQGTRLTVV.